The subject of this entry is one TCR beta chain. Its antigen is still unknown. These data belong to a study of T cells after yellow fever vaccination. Background on the study: Low-cell-number fractions underwent preparation using SMART-Seq v4 Ultra Low Input. Study-wide results and caveats: The booster saw the reappearance of most primary-vaccination clones (about 95% CD4, about 88% CD8). Abundant clonotypes from the bulk population could get into FACS-sorted repertoires as contaminants.

Germline trimming cut 5 bases from V and 7 bases from J; bases unmatched to any gene: 8. The CDR3 contains 15 residues. Germline V gene sequence: CDR1 SGHTA, CDR2 FQGNSA. MiXCR, run by TCRdb on the 5' RACE reads, gives a single entry per CDR3 protein. The repertoire holds 250,000 to 300,000 distinct CDR3 sequences, with 10% to 15% as singletons. The V gene is TRBV7-2, the J gene TRBJ2-7; 13 nucleotides align to TRBD2. The material sequenced was CD4+ T cells sorted from PBMCs, taken 45 days after the yellow fever booster vaccination. This TCR derives from a man younger than 45 who received the YFV17D yellow fever vaccine. The CDR3 DNA is TGTGCCAGCAGCCTGACTAGCGGGAGGACCGGGGAGCAGTACTTC. This gives the protein CASSLTSGRTGEQYF.